This TCR beta chain was profiled in a study of PD-L1 blockade in urothelial cancer. Study-level background: Of prior chemotherapy regimens, patients had received between 0 and 3. Blood analysis took place 3 weeks (second dose) and 6 weeks after treatment start.

Germline CDR1 and CDR2: SQVTM and ANQGSEA. Trimming removed 7 bases from V and 0 bases from J, with 9 bases in between. This CDR3 is 12 amino acids long. Time point specified: pretreatment peripheral blood. PCRs were each spiked with synthetic TCR analog templates. This table comes from immunoSEQ multiplex PCR, and its TCRdb copy is limited to in-frame clones, with some not included. The table lists about 79,000 clones, 85% of them singletons. This clonotype was sampled from a man aged 35 to 55 with urothelial cancer. This specimen was PBMCs, taken around atezolizumab (anti-PD-L1) treatment. The J gene is TRBJ1-1, the V gene TRBV29-1; D might be TRBD1 (5 bases). Written as DNA, the CDR3 is TGCAGCGGTGGACACCTGAACACTGAAGCTTTCTTT. Its protein product is CSGGHLNTEAFF.